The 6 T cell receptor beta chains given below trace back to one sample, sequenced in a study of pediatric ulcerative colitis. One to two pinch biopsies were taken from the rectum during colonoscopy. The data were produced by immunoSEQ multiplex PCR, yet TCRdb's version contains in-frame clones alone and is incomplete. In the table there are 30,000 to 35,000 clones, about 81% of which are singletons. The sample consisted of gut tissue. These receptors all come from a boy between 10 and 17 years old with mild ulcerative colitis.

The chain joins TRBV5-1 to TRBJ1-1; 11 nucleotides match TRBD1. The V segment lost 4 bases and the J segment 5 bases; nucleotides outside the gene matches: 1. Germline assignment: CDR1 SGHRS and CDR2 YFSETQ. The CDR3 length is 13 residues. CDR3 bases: TGCGCCAGCAGCAGGGACAGGGGGACTGAAGCTTTCTTT. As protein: CASSRDRGTEAFF.

This chain's CDR3 is CASSLTPGPAGNTIYF. CDR3 nucleotides: TGCGCCAGCAGCTTGACCCCGGGACCGGCAGGAAACACCATATATTTT. The chain uses TRBV5-1 and TRBJ1-3; possibly TRBD1 for D (5 bases). Germline lookup yields CDR1 SGHRS and CDR2 YFSETQ. The CDR3 contains 16 residues. With 1 base removed from V and 4 bases from J, the gap between germline ends came to 15 bases.

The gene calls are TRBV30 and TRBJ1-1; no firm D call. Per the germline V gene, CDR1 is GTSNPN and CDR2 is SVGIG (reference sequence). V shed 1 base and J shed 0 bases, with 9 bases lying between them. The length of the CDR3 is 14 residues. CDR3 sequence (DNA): TGTGCCTGGAGTGGGCCGGCTCTGAACACTGAAGCTTTCTTT. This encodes CAWSGPALNTEAFF.

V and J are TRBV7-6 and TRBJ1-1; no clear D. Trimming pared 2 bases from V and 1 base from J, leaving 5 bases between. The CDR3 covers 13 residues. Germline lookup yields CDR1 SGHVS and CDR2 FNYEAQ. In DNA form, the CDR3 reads TGTGCCAGCAGCTTATACCGGAACACTGAAGCTTTCTTT. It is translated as CASSLYRNTEAFF.

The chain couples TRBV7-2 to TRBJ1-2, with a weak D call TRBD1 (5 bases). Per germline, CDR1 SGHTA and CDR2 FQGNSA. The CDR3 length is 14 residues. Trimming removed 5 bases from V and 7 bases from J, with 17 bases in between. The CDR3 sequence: CASSPRDDGGGYTF. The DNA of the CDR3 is TGTGCCAGCAGCCCCCGGGACGATGGGGGTGGCTACACCTTC.

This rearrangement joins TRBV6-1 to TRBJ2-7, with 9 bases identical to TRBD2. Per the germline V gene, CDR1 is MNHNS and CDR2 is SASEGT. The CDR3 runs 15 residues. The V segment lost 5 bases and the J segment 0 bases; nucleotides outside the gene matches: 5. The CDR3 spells CASSLAGLSSYEQYF. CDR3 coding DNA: TGTGCCAGCAGTCTAGCGGGGTTAAGCTCCTACGAGCAGTACTTC.